A single T cell receptor beta chain is shown here with its context. TCRdb fed the reads into MiXCR, producing one record per CDR3 protein. The data show about 740,000 distinct CDR3 sequences, about a third seen once. This sample is drawn from a study of T cell repertoires in cytomegalovirus infection. V lost 3 bases and J 6 bases, leaving 18 bases between the germline ends. This CDR3 region has 16 residues. Sequencing used PBMCs. V and J are TRBV12-3 or TRBV12-4 and TRBJ2-1; no firm D call. The receptor was derived from a human donor in good health (CMV status not recorded). Some clones in this sample may be carry-over from other donors' samples. The CDR3 sequence is CASSFRVAPPSNEQFF. The CDR3 DNA reads as TGTGCCAGCAGTTTTAGGGTGGCGCCGCCGTCCAATGAGCAGTTCTTC.